Below, 5 T cell receptor beta chains from the same sample are listed, as sequenced in a study of shared clonotypes between healthy human individuals. TCRdb's table, derived via immunoSEQ multiplex PCR, lists solely in-frame clones and lacks some. The repertoire holds some 1,400,000 clones, roughly 97% seen once, with approximately 1.1% in the top ten. Sequenced: naive CD4+ T cells sorted from blood. As to subset: CD45RA+ positively selected. The receptors come from a man younger than 45 in good health.

The chain has TRBV5-4 and TRBJ2-3; a possible D gene is TRBD1 (5 bases). Trimming pared 4 bases from V and 6 bases from J, leaving 12 bases between. The CDR3 covers 13 residues. Germline V gives CDR1 SGHNT, CDR2 YYREEE (reference sequence). The CDR3 loop is CASSQMAGDTQYF. DNA of the CDR3: TGTGCCAGCAGCCAAATGGCAGGGGATACGCAGTATTTT.

The CDR3 DNA follows: TGTGCCAGCAGTTTACCAGGGAGCGCTGGGGCCAACGTCCTGACTTTC. This gives the protein CASSLPGSAGANVLTF. The V call is TRBV28, the J call TRBJ2-6; D may match TRBD1 or TRBD2 (5 bases each). This CDR3 region has 16 residues. Germline-derived CDR1 and CDR2 are MDHEN and SYDVKM. Trimming removed 2 bases from V and 2 bases from J, with 10 bases in between. Drawing the rest from reference TRBV28 and TRBJ2-6, the complete variable domain is DVKVTQSSRYLVKRTGEKVFLECVQDMDHENMFWYRQDPGLGLRLIYFSYDVKMKEKGDIPEGYSVSREKKERFSLILESASTNQTSMYLCASSLPGSAGANVLTFGAGSRLTVL.

The J gene is TRBJ2-1, the V gene TRBV18; TRBD2 matches 7 bases. Losses at the gene ends were 3 bases for V and 0 bases for J; bases not matched to a gene: 8. The CDR3 sequence is 17 residues long. Germline V lookup: CDR1 KGHSH, CDR2 LQKENI. The CDR3 loop is CASSPELAPSSYNEQFF. The CDR3 coding sequence is TGTGCCAGCTCACCTGAACTAGCGCCTAGCTCCTACAATGAGCAGTTCTTC.

V gene TRBV19 combines with J gene TRBJ2-5; TRBD2 matches at 13 bases. The ends lost 6 bases at V and 2 bases at J; junction bases unmatched: 6. Germline CDR1 reads LNHDA; CDR2 reads SQIVND (reference sequence). The CDR3 covers 16 residues. In nucleotides, the CDR3 is TGTGCCAGTAGCCGGACTAGCGGGAGTAGGCAAGAGACCCAGTACTTC. Its translation: CASSRTSGSRQETQYF.

V is TRBV27 and J is TRBJ2-7; possible D gene TRBD2, 7 bases. This CDR3 has 14 amino acids. Germline-derived CDR1 and CDR2 are MNHEY and SMNVEV (reference sequence). Between the trimmed V and J ends, which lost 3 bases and 6 bases, there was a span of 15 bases. CDR3 sequence reads: CASSFVRGPGEQYF. Written as DNA, the CDR3 is TGTGCCAGCAGTTTTGTGCGGGGGCCGGGCGAGCAGTACTTC.